The clone carrying this TCR beta chain has a handful of counts. What it binds is not known. CDR1 and CDR2 (germline): DFQATT, SNEGSKA (reference sequence). Trimming at V came to 5 bases and at J to 4 bases, leaving 15 bases not matched to a gene. This CDR3 has 16 residues. The data stem from a study of T cell repertoires in cytomegalovirus infection. Study-wide background: Public TCR beta signatures provided an indication of both CMV infection and a matching HLA type. Whole-study results and caveats: Carriage of CMV together with the relevant HLA was identifiable through cumulative public TCR beta family frequency. Ex vivo, HLA-C-restricted CMV-specific TCR beta clonotypes prevailed over the rest of the response.

TCRdb processed the reads anew with MiXCR; each CDR3 protein has one entry. The table shows around 530,000 distinct CDR3 sequences, with approximately 25% occurring only once. This TCR was recovered from a human donor in good health (CMV status not recorded). Some clones in this sample may be carry-over from other donors' samples. The chain uses TRBV20-1 and TRBJ2-7; 9 bases are a match to TRBD2. Sequencing was done on a sample of PBMCs. The CDR3 DNA reads TGCAGTGCTGCCCAATTTTGGGCTAGCGGGAAATACGAGCAGTACTTC. Translating gives CSAAQFWASGKYEQYF.